These 25 T cell receptor beta chains were all obtained from the same sample, sequenced in a study of cytomegalovirus exposure and HLA in healthy donors. Primers for the PCR totalled 60 Vbeta and 13 Jbeta. Sequencing used immunoSEQ multiplex PCR; TCRdb keeps in-frame clones, though not all of them. This sample's clone table lists 50,000 to 70,000 clones. Material: PBMCs. All receptors derive from a woman aged 18-29 years in good health and CMV-seronegative.

The chain joins TRBV11-3 to TRBJ1-2; D call uncertain. CDR3 size: 12 residues. Germline CDR1 SGHNT, CDR2 YENEEA. V was pared by 2 bases and J by 7 bases, with 8 bases between. The CDR3 here is CASSLSVSGYTF. For the CDR3, the DNA is TGTGCCAGCAGCTTATCAGTATCTGGCTACACCTTC.

The chain couples TRBV6-6 to TRBJ1-2; no clear D. This CDR3 has 12 residues. Germline values: CDR1 MNHNY, CDR2 SVGAGI (reference sequence). Trimming cost V 2 bases and J 7 bases, with 8 bases left between them. In DNA form, the CDR3 reads TGTGCCAGCAGTTACGGAGAGACTGGCTACACCTTC. It encodes CASSYGETGYTF.

The V gene is TRBV7-9, the J gene TRBJ1-2; D is possibly TRBD1 (5 bases). Germline V gene data show CDR1 as SEHNR and CDR2 as FQNEAQ (reference sequence). The CDR3 runs 14 residues. V dropped 5 bases and J dropped 3 bases, with 13 bases sitting between them. In DNA, the CDR3 is TGTGCCAGCAGCCGCGGGCGGGGGGACTATGGCTACACCTTC. This encodes CASSRGRGDYGYTF. Variable domain in full (rest from reference TRBV7-9 and TRBJ1-2): DTGVSQNPRHKITKRGQNVTFRCDPISEHNRLYWYRQTLGQGPEFLTYFQNEAQLEKSRLLSDRFSAERPKGSFSTLEIQRTEQGDSAMYLCASSRGRGDYGYTFGSGTRLTVV.

The genes are TRBV4-1 and TRBJ1-5; perhaps TRBD1 as D (6 bases). CDR3 length: 15 amino acids. V lost 2 bases, J lost 4 bases, and 12 bases lay in between. Germline lookup yields CDR1 MGHRA and CDR2 YSYEKL. The CDR3 DNA follows: TGCGCCAGCAGCCAAAGCAGGGGTTTGAATCAGCCCCAGCATTTT. Protein sequence: CASSQSRGLNQPQHF.

V gene TRBV5-1 combines with J gene TRBJ2-1; D might be TRBD2 (5 bases). Trimming removed 7 bases at V and 6 bases at J, with 14 bases between. The V gene's germline CDR1 is SGHRS and CDR2 YFSETQ. The length of the CDR3 is 13 residues. CDR3 in DNA: TGCGCCAGCCGCCTTGCGGAGGCCAATGAGCAGTTCTTC. Amino acid sequence: CASRLAEANEQFF.

CDR3 amino acids: CASSTGQGHRKEQYF. As DNA, the CDR3 is TGTGCCAGCTCTACGGGACAGGGCCACCGTAAAGAGCAGTACTTC. This sequence joins TRBV18 and TRBJ2-7, with TRBD1 matching over 9 bases. Germline V gene data show CDR1 as KGHSH and CDR2 as LQKENI. The CDR3 runs to 15 residues. With 6 bases clipped from V and 7 bases from J, the junction kept 13 bases outside the gene matches.

The rearrangement joins TRBV13 to TRBJ1-2; 8 bases match TRBD1. This CDR3 is built from 15 residues. Per the germline V gene, CDR1 is PRHDT and CDR2 is FYEKMQ (reference sequence). J was trimmed by 3 bases and V by 5 bases; bases with no gene match: 8. The CDR3 here is CASSVSAGGYYGYTF. CDR3 DNA sequence: TGTGCCAGCAGCGTCAGCGCAGGGGGCTACTATGGCTACACCTTC. Complete variable domain (other parts from reference TRBV13 and TRBJ1-2): AAGVIQSPRHLIKEKRETATLKCYPIPRHDTVYWYQQGPGQDPQFLISFYEKMQSDKGSIPDRFSAQQFSDYHSELNMSSLELGDSALYFCASSVSAGGYYGYTFGSGTRLTVV.

This rearrangement joins TRBV6-5 to TRBJ1-2; D may be TRBD1 (5 bases). V was clipped by 2 bases and J by 8 bases, with 15 bases between them. Looked up from germline, CDR1 is MNHEY and CDR2 is SVGAGI. The CDR3 consists of 14 residues. The CDR3 region has the DNA TGTGCCAGCAGTTACGGGGGACTGGGGCGGGGCTACACCTTC. Its translation: CASSYGGLGRGYTF.

The genes are TRBV25-1 and TRBJ1-4, with unresolved D. The CDR3 is 12 amino acids. Trimming cost V 6 bases and J 12 bases, with 14 bases left between them. Germline V CDR1 and CDR2: MGHDK, SYGVNS. The CDR3 DNA reads as TGTGCCAGCAGGGGCGGGGTGAGTGAACTGTTTTTT. It specifies CASRGGVSELFF.

The rearrangement uses TRBV2 and TRBJ1-2, with no clear D. V dropped 1 base and J dropped 13 bases, with 10 bases sitting between them. There are 11 residues in the CDR3. Looked up from germline, CDR1 is SNHLY and CDR2 is FYNNEI. The CDR3 coding sequence is TGTGCCAGCAGTGAAGTTCAGGTTCCCACCTTC. It codes for CASSEVQVPTF.

The chain uses TRBV28 and TRBJ2-1; D call uncertain. The germline V gene encodes CDR1 MDHEN and CDR2 SYDVKM. Trimming left V 7 bases short and J 7 bases short, with 8 bases between. CDR3 length: 11 amino acids. CDR3 region: CASTSENEQFF. Here the CDR3 DNA reads TGTGCCAGCACCTCCGAGAATGAGCAGTTCTTC.

The CDR3 region is CASSRDFVRGSYEQYF. DNA for the CDR3: TGCGCCAGCAGCCGAGATTTTGTCCGGGGGAGCTACGAGCAGTACTTC. The rearrangement joins TRBV4-1 to TRBJ2-7; TRBD2 might be the D (6 bases). Deletions cut 4 bases from V and 3 bases from J, with 19 bases between. Germline assignment: CDR1 MGHRA and CDR2 YSYEKL. The CDR3 covers 16 residues.

In DNA form, the CDR3 reads TGTGCCAGCAGCGTAGAACTAGCGGTGAACACCGGGGAGCTGTTTTTT. Amino acid sequence: CASSVELAVNTGELFF. The genes are TRBV9 and TRBJ2-2, with 8 bases aligning to TRBD2. CDR1 and CDR2 from the germline V gene are SGDLS and YYNGEE. The CDR3 extends over 16 amino acids. J lost 1 base, V lost 0 bases, and 2 bases had no gene match.

The J gene is TRBJ1-2, the V gene TRBV30; D is unresolved. Trimming shortened V by 2 bases and J by 9 bases, and 10 bases separated the two germline ends. The length of the CDR3 is 11 residues. Germline V CDR1 and CDR2: GTSNPN, SVGIG (reference sequence). CDR3 region: CAWSSTPRYTF. CDR3 coding DNA: TGTGCCTGGAGTTCAACTCCCCGCTACACCTTC. The full variable domain, rest sourced from reference TRBV30 and TRBJ1-2, is SQTIHQWPATLVQPVGSPLSLECTVEGTSNPNLYWYRQAAGRGLQLLFYSVGIGQISSEVPQNLSASRPQDRQFILSSKKLLLSDSGFYLCAWSSTPRYTFGSGTRLTVV.

The rearrangement links TRBV9 to TRBJ2-2; 10 bases agree with TRBD2. The CDR3 has 16 amino acids. Germline V gene lookup returns CDR1 SGDLS and CDR2 YYNGEE. V trimming: 5 bases; J trimming: 3 bases; junction bases outside the gene matches: 7. CDR3: CASRRSGGVDTGELFF. CDR3 nucleotides: TGTGCCAGCAGGCGGAGCGGGGGGGTGGACACCGGGGAGCTGTTTTTT.

The chain combines TRBV25-1 with TRBJ1-1; D is possibly TRBD1 (6 bases). The germline V gene encodes CDR1 MGHDK and CDR2 SYGVNS. V gave up 6 bases and J gave up 1 base, with 12 bases separating them. The CDR3 runs 14 residues. The CDR3 DNA reads TGTGCCAGCAGACAGGGTGGAGGGAACACTGAAGCTTTCTTT. Amino acids: CASRQGGGNTEAFF.

The chain has TRBV6-6 and TRBJ2-6, with no clear D. This CDR3 contains 14 residues. The V end was cut by 6 bases, the J end by 3 bases, with 9 bases between. CDR1 and CDR2 from the germline V gene are MNHNY and SVGAGI (reference sequence). Written as DNA, the CDR3 is TGTGCCAGCAGATCAGTTCTTGGGGCCAACGTCCTGACTTTC. It specifies CASRSVLGANVLTF.

V and J are TRBV30 and TRBJ1-2; possibly TRBD1 for D (6 bases). Germline V lookup: CDR1 GTSNPN, CDR2 SVGIG (reference sequence). The length of the CDR3 is 12 residues. V was cut by 5 bases and J by 7 bases, with 14 bases left in between. CDR3 sequence: CAWGAGASGYTF. The CDR3 bases are TGTGCCTGGGGGGCAGGGGCGAGTGGCTACACCTTC.

The chain combines TRBV30 with TRBJ1-2; D possibly corresponds to TRBD1 (5 bases). The CDR3 contains 14 residues. CDR1 and CDR2 from the germline V gene are GTSNPN and SVGIG (reference sequence). Trimming stripped 3 bases from V and 3 bases from J, with 14 bases between. CDR3 nucleotide sequence: TGTGCCTGGAGCAGACAGTTTGGGGACTATGGCTACACCTTC. Translation: CAWSRQFGDYGYTF.

The rearrangement joins TRBV14 to TRBJ1-1; TRBD1 might be the D (5 bases). CDR3 size: 16 residues. Trimming stripped 0 bases from V and 1 base from J, with 12 bases between. Germline CDR1 is SGHDN and CDR2 is FVKESK. CDR3 residues: CASSQEKGYENTEAFF. In DNA form, the CDR3 reads TGTGCCAGCAGCCAAGAAAAGGGGTATGAGAACACTGAAGCTTTCTTT.

V gene TRBV7-3 combines with J gene TRBJ2-1; 8 nucleotides align to TRBD2. V trimming: 2 bases; J trimming: 6 bases; junction bases outside the gene matches: 3. CDR3 size: 14 residues. Germline CDR1 SGHTA, CDR2 FQGTGA. The CDR3 bases are TGTGCCAGCAGCTTAGCGGGAGGCAGCAATGAGCAGTTCTTC. Amino acid sequence: CASSLAGGSNEQFF.

This chain connects TRBV9 to TRBJ2-1, with 10 bases matching TRBD2. From germline, CDR1 is SGDLS and CDR2 YYNGEE. The CDR3 is 15 residues long. J was trimmed by 7 bases and V by 2 bases; bases with no gene match: 6. CDR3 amino acids: CASSVIAGGWNEQFF. In DNA form, the CDR3 reads TGTGCCAGCAGCGTGATAGCGGGAGGCTGGAATGAGCAGTTCTTC.

The chain employs TRBV11-3 and TRBJ1-1; a possible D gene is TRBD1 (6 bases). Deletions cut 3 bases from V and 11 bases from J, with 13 bases between. From germline, CDR1 is SGHNT and CDR2 YENEEA. This CDR3 region has 12 residues. CDR3 nucleotides: TGTGCCAGCAGCTTTAGCAGGGGCGGCGCTTTCTTT. This sequence encodes CASSFSRGGAFF.

The chain has TRBV9 and TRBJ1-2; 10 nucleotides match TRBD1. V lost 3 bases and J lost 5; bases outside the gene matches: 10. The CDR3 sequence is 16 residues long. Germline CDR1 reads SGDLS; CDR2 reads YYNGEE. The DNA for the CDR3 is TGTGCCAGCAGCGCACGACAGGGGGCGGCGTTATATGGCTACACCTTC. Translation gives CASSARQGAALYGYTF.

This chain joins TRBV11-2 and TRBJ2-5, with 7 nucleotides matching TRBD2. V gave up 8 bases and J gave up 9 bases; unmatched junction bases: 15. Germline V gene sequence: CDR1 SGHAT, CDR2 FQNNGV. This CDR3 is 14 amino acids long. The CDR3 region has the DNA TGTGCCAGCGGCAAGCGGGACGCCGGGTGGGCCCAGTACTTC. Translation gives CASGKRDAGWAQYF. Full variable domain (outside the CDR3, taken from reference TRBV11-2 and TRBJ2-5): EAGVAQSPRYKIIEKRQSVAFWCNPISGHATLYWYQQILGQGPKLLIQFQNNGVVDDSQLPKDRFSAERLKGVDSTLKIQPAKLEDSAVYLCASGKRDAGWAQYFGPGTRLLVL.